Sequencing of this TCR beta chain was carried out in a study of cytomegalovirus exposure and HLA in healthy donors. Overall study results and limits: At a 0.05 false discovery rate, a later analysis found some 18,000 TCR beta sequences to be associated with HLA alleles.

Per germline, CDR1 MRHNA and CDR2 SNTAGT. After removal of 2 bases from V and 2 bases from J, the junction contained 15 bases not matched to a gene. This CDR3 region has 19 residues. The primer mix had 60 Vbeta and 13 Jbeta primers. Produced via immunoSEQ multiplex PCR; TCRdb's table is partial and in-frame only. The table includes some 150,000 clones, around 80% detected once. A word on this clone: No antigen is known for it.

As for the donors, each was a healthy bone marrow donor. The TCR comes from a woman between 18 and 30 years old in good health and CMV-seronegative. The gene calls are TRBV6-4 and TRBJ2-7; 10 bases match TRBD2. Sequencing was done on a sample of PBMCs. The CDR3 DNA sequence: TGTGCCAGCAGTGACCTGAATTTCCCGACTAGCGGGTGCCCCTACGAGCAGTACTTC. Protein: CASSDLNFPTSGCPYEQYF.